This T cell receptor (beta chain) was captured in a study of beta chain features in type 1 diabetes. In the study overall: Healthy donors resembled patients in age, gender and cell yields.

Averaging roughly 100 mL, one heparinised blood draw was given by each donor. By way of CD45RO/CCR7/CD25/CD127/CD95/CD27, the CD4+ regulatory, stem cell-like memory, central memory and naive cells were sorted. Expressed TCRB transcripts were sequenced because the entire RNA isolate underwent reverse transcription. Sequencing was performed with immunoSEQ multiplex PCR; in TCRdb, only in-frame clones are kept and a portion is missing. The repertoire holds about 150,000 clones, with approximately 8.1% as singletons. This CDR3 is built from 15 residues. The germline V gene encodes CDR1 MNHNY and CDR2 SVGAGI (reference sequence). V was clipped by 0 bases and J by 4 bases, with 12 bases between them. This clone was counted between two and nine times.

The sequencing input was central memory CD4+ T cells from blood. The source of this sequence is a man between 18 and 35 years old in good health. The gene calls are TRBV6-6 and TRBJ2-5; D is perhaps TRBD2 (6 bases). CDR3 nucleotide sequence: TGTGCCAGCAGTTACTCGAGGGCCGGGAGAGAGACCCAGTACTTC. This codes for CASSYSRAGRETQYF.